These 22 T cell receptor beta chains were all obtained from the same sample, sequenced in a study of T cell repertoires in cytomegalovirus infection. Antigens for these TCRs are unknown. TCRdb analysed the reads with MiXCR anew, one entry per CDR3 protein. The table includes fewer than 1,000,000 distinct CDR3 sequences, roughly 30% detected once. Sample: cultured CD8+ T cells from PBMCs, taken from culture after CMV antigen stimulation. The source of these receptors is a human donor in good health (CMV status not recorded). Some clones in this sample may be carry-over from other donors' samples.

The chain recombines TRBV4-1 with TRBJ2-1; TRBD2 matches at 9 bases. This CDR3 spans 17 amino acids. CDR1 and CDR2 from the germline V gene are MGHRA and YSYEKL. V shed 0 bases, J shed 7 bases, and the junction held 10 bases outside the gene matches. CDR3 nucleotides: TGCGCCAGCAGCCAAGAGGGGCGGGGGGGCATGAAAAATGAGCAGTTCTTC. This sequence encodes CASSQEGRGGMKNEQFF.

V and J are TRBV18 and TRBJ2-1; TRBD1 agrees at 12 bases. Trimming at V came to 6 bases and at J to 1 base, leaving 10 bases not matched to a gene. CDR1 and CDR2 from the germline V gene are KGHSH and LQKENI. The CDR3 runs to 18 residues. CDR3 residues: CASSPWGQGARSYNEQFF. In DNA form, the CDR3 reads TGTGCCAGCTCCCCGTGGGGACAGGGGGCAAGGTCCTACAATGAGCAGTTCTTC.

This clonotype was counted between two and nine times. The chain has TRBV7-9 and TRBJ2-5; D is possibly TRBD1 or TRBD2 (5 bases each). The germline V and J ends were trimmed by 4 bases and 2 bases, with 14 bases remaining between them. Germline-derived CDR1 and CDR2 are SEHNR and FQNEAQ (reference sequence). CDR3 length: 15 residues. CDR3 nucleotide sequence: TGTGCCAGCAGCTCCGGGACGGCGGTTCAAGAGACCCAGTACTTC. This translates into CASSSGTAVQETQYF.

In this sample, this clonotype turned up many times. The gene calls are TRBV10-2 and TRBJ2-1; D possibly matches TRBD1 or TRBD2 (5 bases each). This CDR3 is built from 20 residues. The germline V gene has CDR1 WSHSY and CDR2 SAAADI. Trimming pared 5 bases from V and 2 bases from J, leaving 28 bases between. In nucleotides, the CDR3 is TGCGCCAGCAGTTATACAGCCGGGGCCAGATCTTCTGGCACCTACAATGAGCAGTTCTTC. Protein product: CASSYTAGARSSGTYNEQFF.

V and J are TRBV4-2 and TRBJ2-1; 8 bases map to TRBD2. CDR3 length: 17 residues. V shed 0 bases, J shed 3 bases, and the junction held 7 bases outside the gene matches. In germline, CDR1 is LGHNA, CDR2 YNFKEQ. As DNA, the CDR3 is TGTGCCAGCAGCCAAGATCCCCACGGGGGGGACTACAATGAGCAGTTCTTC. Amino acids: CASSQDPHGGDYNEQFF.

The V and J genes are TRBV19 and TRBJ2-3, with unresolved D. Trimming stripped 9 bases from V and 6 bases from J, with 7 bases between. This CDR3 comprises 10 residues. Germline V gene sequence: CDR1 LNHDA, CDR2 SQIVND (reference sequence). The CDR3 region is CASGLDTQYF. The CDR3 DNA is TGTGCCAGCGGCTTGGATACGCAGTATTTT.

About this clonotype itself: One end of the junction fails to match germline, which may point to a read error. CDR3 sequence: CASSLGDTPNYSYTF. In DNA, the CDR3 is TGTGCCAGCAGCTTAGGGGACACCCCGAACTATAGCTACACCTTC. The chain is built from TRBV7-9 and TRBJ1-2, with D tentatively TRBD1 (6 bases). The germline V gene encodes CDR1 SEHNR and CDR2 FQNEAQ (reference sequence). CDR3 length: 15 residues.

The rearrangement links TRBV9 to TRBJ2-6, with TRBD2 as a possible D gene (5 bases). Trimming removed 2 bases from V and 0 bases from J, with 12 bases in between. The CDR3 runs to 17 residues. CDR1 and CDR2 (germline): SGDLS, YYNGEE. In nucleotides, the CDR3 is TGTGCCAGCAGCGTTTCCGGGGTCTTCTCTGGGGCCAACGTCCTGACTTTC. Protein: CASSVSGVFSGANVLTF.

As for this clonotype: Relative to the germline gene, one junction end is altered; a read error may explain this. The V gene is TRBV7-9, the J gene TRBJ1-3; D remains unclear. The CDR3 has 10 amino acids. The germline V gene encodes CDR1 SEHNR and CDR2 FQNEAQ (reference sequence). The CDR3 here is CASSLDRIDF. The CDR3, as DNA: TGTGCCAGCAGCTTAGACCGTATCGATTTT.

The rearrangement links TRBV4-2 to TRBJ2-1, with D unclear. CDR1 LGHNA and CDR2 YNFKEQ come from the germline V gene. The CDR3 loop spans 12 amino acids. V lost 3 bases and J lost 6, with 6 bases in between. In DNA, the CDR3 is TGTGCCAGCAGCCACACACCCAATGAGCAGTTCTTC. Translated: CASSHTPNEQFF.

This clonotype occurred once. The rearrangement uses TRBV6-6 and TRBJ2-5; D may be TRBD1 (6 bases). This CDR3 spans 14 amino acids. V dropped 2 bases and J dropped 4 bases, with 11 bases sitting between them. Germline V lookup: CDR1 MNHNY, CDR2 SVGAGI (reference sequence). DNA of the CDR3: TGTGCCAGCAGTTACGCAGGGGATGTAGAGACCCAGTACTTC. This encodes CASSYAGDVETQYF.

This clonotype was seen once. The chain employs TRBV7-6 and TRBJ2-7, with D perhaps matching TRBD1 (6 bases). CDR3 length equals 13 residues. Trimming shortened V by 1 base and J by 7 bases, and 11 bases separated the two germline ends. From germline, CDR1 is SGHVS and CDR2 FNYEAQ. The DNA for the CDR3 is TGTGCCAGCAGCTTAGGGACAGAGGGAGAGCAGTACTTC. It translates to CASSLGTEGEQYF.

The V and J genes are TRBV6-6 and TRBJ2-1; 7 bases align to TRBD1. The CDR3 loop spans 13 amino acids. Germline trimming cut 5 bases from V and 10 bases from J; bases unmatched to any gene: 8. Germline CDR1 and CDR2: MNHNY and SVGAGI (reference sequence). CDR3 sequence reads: CASSPLDRPEQFF. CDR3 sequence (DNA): TGTGCCAGCAGTCCTTTGGACAGGCCCGAGCAGTTCTTC.

CDR3 amino acids: CASSPDGGFYNEQFF. CDR3 bases: TGTGCCAGCAGTCCAGACGGGGGGTTTTACAATGAGCAGTTCTTC. This chain links TRBV28 with TRBJ2-1; 7 bases line up with TRBD2. This CDR3 is built from 15 residues. Germline lookup yields CDR1 MDHEN and CDR2 SYDVKM. V lost 5 bases and J lost 4; bases outside the gene matches: 8.

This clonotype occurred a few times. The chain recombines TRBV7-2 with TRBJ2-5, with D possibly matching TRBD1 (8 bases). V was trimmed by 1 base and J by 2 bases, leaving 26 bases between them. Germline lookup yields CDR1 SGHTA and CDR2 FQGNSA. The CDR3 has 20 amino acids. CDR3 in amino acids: CASSLEGGDRRELGQETQYF. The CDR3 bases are TGTGCCAGCAGCTTAGAGGGGGGGGACAGGCGGGAATTAGGACAAGAGACCCAGTACTTC. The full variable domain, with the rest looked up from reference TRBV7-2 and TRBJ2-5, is GAGVSQSPSNKVTEKGKDVELRCDPISGHTALYWYRQSLGQGLEFLIYFQGNSAPDKSGLPSDRFSAERTGGSVSTLTIQRTQQEDSAVYLCASSLEGGDRRELGQETQYFGPGTRLLVL.

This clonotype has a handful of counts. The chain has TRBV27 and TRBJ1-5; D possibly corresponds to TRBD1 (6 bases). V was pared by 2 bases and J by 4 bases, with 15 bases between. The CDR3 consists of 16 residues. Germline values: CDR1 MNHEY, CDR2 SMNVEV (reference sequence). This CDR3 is CASSLSATGLNQPQHF. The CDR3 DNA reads TGTGCCAGCAGTTTAAGCGCGACAGGTCTGAATCAGCCCCAGCATTTT.

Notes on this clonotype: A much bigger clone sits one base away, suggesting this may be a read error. For the CDR3, the DNA is TGTGCCAGCAGCTGGGACTACTACGAGCAGTACTTC. Protein product: CASSWDYYEQYF. The rearrangement uses TRBV5-5 and TRBJ2-7, with 7 bases matching TRBD2. Germline assignment: CDR1 SGHKS and CDR2 YYEKEE (reference sequence). With 3 bases clipped from V and 3 bases from J, the junction kept 0 bases outside the gene matches. The CDR3 loop spans 12 amino acids.

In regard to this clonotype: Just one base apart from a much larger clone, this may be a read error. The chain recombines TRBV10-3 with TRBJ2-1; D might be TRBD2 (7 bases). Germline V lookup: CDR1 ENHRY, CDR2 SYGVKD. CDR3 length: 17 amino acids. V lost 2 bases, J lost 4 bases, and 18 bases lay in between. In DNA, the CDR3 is TGTGCCATCAGTGAGCCCGCCCGGGGGGCTATTTACAATGAGCAGTTCTTC. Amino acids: CAISEPARGAIYNEQFF.

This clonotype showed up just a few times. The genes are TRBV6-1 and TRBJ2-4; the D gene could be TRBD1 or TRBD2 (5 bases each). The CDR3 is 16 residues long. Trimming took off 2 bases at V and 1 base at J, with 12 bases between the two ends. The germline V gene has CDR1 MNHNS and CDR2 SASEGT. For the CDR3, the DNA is TGTGCCAGCAGTGAATGGGGCTCGGGGGCCAAAAACATTCAGTACTTC. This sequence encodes CASSEWGSGAKNIQYF.

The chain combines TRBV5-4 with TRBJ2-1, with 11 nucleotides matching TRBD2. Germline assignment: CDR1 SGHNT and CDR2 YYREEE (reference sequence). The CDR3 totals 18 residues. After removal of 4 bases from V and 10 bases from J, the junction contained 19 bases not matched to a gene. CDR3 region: CASSIHGGSGGAFYEQFF. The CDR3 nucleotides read TGTGCCAGCAGCATCCATGGCGGTAGCGGGGGGGCATTTTACGAGCAGTTCTTC. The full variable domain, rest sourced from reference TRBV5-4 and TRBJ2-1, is ETGVTQSPTHLIKTRGQQVTLRCSSQSGHNTVSWYQQALGQGPQFIFQYYREEENGRGNFPPRFSGLQFPNYSSELNVNALELDDSALYLCASSIHGGSGGAFYEQFFGPGTRLTVL.

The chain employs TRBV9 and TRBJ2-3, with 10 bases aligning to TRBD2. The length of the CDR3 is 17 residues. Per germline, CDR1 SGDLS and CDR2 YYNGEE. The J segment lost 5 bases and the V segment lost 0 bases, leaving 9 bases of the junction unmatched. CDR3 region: CASSVEPAGGRKDTQYF. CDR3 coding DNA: TGTGCCAGCAGCGTAGAGCCAGCGGGGGGGCGGAAAGATACGCAGTATTTT.

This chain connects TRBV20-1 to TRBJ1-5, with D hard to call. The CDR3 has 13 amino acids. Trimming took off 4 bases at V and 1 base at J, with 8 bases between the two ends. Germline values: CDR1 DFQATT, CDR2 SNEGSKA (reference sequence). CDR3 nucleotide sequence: TGCAGTGCTACGGACCCAAGCAATCAGCCCCAGCATTTT. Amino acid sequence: CSATDPSNQPQHF.